The 24 T cell receptor beta chains in this list originate from one sample, sequenced in a study of blood T cell repertoires in COVID-19 (dated by TCRdb to 2020 to 2022). Library method: the immunoSEQ multiplex PCR assay. What TCRdb holds here is the immuneACCESS table cut down to in-frame rearrangements. Part of the clones is not present; checked against another copy, under half of the missing clones reflect an unresolved V gene, and the others are unexplained. In all, the sample holds roughly 72,000 clones, and 88% of those were seen once. Roughly 45% of the sample is in the top ten clones. Sequenced: peripheral blood. The receptors derive from a human donor in a cohort sampled during active COVID-19.

This chain connects TRBV11-3 to TRBJ2-5; 8 nucleotides line up with TRBD2. This CDR3 spans 16 amino acids. Germline assignment: CDR1 SGHNT and CDR2 YENEEA. J lost 2 bases, V lost 1 base, and 6 bases had no gene match. The CDR3 bases are TGTGCCAGCAGCTTAGGAGGACTAGCCCTACAAGAGACCCAGTACTTC. This gives the protein CASSLGGLALQETQYF.

The count of this clone is one. The chain links TRBV28 to TRBJ2-1; D gene ambiguous. The V gene lost 6 bases and the J gene lost 1 base, with 16 bases spanning the gap. Germline V gene sequence: CDR1 MDHEN, CDR2 SYDVKM. CDR3 length equals 16 residues. The CDR3 loop reads CASSAALVGSYNEQFF. CDR3 DNA: TGTGCCAGCAGCGCCGCCCTGGTCGGTTCCTACAATGAGCAGTTCTTC. Together with reference TRBV28 and TRBJ2-1, the CDR3 gives the full variable domain: DVKVTQSSRYLVKRTGEKVFLECVQDMDHENMFWYRQDPGLGLRLIYFSYDVKMKEKGDIPEGYSVSREKKERFSLILESASTNQTSMYLCASSAALVGSYNEQFFGPGTRLTVL.

This clone appeared once. V usage is TRBV2 and J usage is TRBJ1-4, with no clear D. The V and J ends lost 4 bases and 8 bases respectively, with 11 bases between them. The CDR3 totals 13 residues. Per the germline V gene, CDR1 is SNHLY and CDR2 is FYNNEI. This CDR3 is CASSVEVEEKLFF. The CDR3 bases are TGTGCCAGCAGTGTAGAGGTGGAGGAAAAACTGTTTTTT.

There are a few counts of this clone. V usage is TRBV5-1 and J usage is TRBJ2-2; 11 nucleotides agree with TRBD2. J lost 6 bases, V lost 5 bases, and 6 bases had no gene match. The length of the CDR3 is 15 residues. The germline CDR1 and CDR2 sequences are SGHRS and YFSETQ. CDR3 nucleotide sequence: TGCGCCAGCAGTTTTAGCGGGAGGGCCTCCGGGGAGCTGTTTTTT. Residues: CASSFSGRASGELFF.

J is TRBJ2-5 and V is TRBV18, with D hard to call. Germline V gene data show CDR1 as KGHSH and CDR2 as LQKENI. The germline V and J ends were trimmed by 2 bases and 5 bases, with 12 bases remaining between them. The CDR3 is made up of 14 amino acids. Written as DNA, the CDR3 is TGTGCCAGCTCACCATTGATAGCTGGGGAGACCCAGTACTTC. It is translated as CASSPLIAGETQYF.

The chain combines TRBV7-3 with TRBJ2-1; the D is unclear. Between the trimmed V and J ends, which lost 10 bases and 0 bases, there was a span of 10 bases. The CDR3 runs to 13 residues. Germline V lookup: CDR1 SGHTA, CDR2 FQGTGA. The CDR3 region is CATAVSSYNEQFF. For the CDR3, the DNA is TGTGCCACCGCGGTGAGCTCCTACAATGAGCAGTTCTTC.

This chain joins TRBV7-9 and TRBJ2-3, with 8 bases lining up with TRBD1. Trimming removed 2 bases from V and 4 bases from J; junction bases left unmatched: 14. This CDR3 comprises 18 residues. The V gene's germline CDR1 is SEHNR and CDR2 FQNEAQ (reference sequence). CDR3 DNA sequence: TGTGCCAGCAGCTTATGGGAGCTGAGGACAGGGATGTCAGATACGCAGTATTTT. As protein: CASSLWELRTGMSDTQYF.

The chain has TRBV7-3 and TRBJ2-1; possible D gene TRBD1, 5 bases. This CDR3 region has 13 residues. V was pared by 2 bases and J by 9 bases, with 11 bases between. CDR1 and CDR2 from the germline V gene are SGHTA and FQGTGA. The CDR3 is CASSLDSLGEQFF. The DNA for the CDR3 is TGTGCCAGCAGCTTAGACAGTTTGGGTGAGCAGTTCTTC.

The chain joins TRBV9 to TRBJ1-2; possibly TRBD1 for D (6 bases). Trimming took off 0 bases at V and 0 bases at J, with 9 bases between the two ends. Germline V lookup: CDR1 SGDLS, CDR2 YYNGEE. There are 15 residues in the CDR3. CDR3 bases: TGTGCCAGCAGCGTAGTTACAGGGACTAACTATGGCTACACCTTC. Protein product: CASSVVTGTNYGYTF.

Concerning this clone: The junction departs from germline at one end; a sequencing error may be responsible. The chain has TRBV20-1 and TRBJ2-5, with TRBD2 identical over 9 bases. CDR3 length: 17 residues. Germline values: CDR1 DFQATT, CDR2 SNEGSKA (reference sequence). Here the CDR3 reads CSASFPPSTSGQEAQYF. In DNA form, the CDR3 reads TGCAGTGCTAGTTTCCCCCCCTCCACTAGCGGGCAAGAGGCCCAGTACTTC.

This rearrangement joins TRBV7-8 to TRBJ2-1; TRBD2 might be the D (5 bases). V was trimmed by 4 bases and J by 4 bases, leaving 17 bases between them. Germline CDR1 reads SGHVS; CDR2 reads FQNEAQ. The CDR3 is 16 residues long. The CDR3, as DNA: TGTGCCAGCAGCTCTTCTGGCGGAGGACGGTACAATGAGCAGTTCTTC. Its protein is CASSSSGGGRYNEQFF.

The chain couples TRBV28 to TRBJ2-3; TRBD2 aligns across 8 bases. The length of the CDR3 is 18 residues. Unmatched junction bases numbered 15, after V lost 7 bases and J lost 0 bases. Germline values: CDR1 MDHEN, CDR2 SYDVKM. The CDR3 bases are TGTGCCAGCATTACCACTGCGGGGGGTTTTGGGAGCACAGATACGCAGTATTTT. Encoded protein: CASITTAGGFGSTDTQYF.

The rearrangement joins TRBV5-6 to TRBJ2-7; 7 nucleotides align to TRBD1. The V gene's germline CDR1 is SGHDT and CDR2 YYEEEE. J was trimmed by 9 bases and V by 1 base; bases with no gene match: 13. This CDR3 region has 15 residues. The CDR3 here is CASSLPTGAYEVQYF. The CDR3 nucleotides read TGTGCCAGCAGCTTGCCCACAGGGGCCTACGAGGTGCAGTACTTC.

This clone was seen just once. The chain recombines TRBV27 with TRBJ2-3, with 11 bases lining up with TRBD2. Germline CDR1 is MNHEY and CDR2 is SMNVEV (reference sequence). This CDR3 has 16 residues. V shed 4 bases, J shed 3 bases, and the junction held 6 bases outside the gene matches. Here the CDR3 DNA reads TGTGCCAGCAGTTCCCTTCTAGCGGGAGGAACAGATACGCAGTATTTT. Its protein is CASSSLLAGGTDTQYF.

CDR3 loop: CSVVAGKNEKLFF. CDR3 nucleotide sequence: TGCAGCGTTGTGGCAGGGAAGAATGAAAAACTGTTTTTT. The chain couples TRBV29-1 to TRBJ1-4, with D maybe TRBD1 (5 bases). The germline CDR1 and CDR2 sequences are SQVTM and ANQGSEA. V lost 4 bases and J 5 bases, leaving 11 bases between the germline ends. The CDR3 length is 13 residues.

The rearrangement joins TRBV6-5 to TRBJ2-2, with 9 bases aligning to TRBD1. Trimming removed 7 bases from V and 2 bases from J; junction bases left unmatched: 5. Germline V CDR1 and CDR2: MNHEY, SVGAGI. The CDR3 runs 15 residues. The CDR3 DNA reads as TGTGCCAGCAACACAGGGGGCGCTAACACCGGGGAGCTGTTTTTT. Encoded protein: CASNTGGANTGELFF.

This clone was counted a few times. The chain carries TRBV6-1 and TRBJ2-2; 9 nucleotides line up with TRBD1. With V trimmed by 2 bases and J by 5 bases, 3 bases remained unmatched. CDR1 and CDR2 from the germline V gene are MNHNS and SASEGT. The CDR3 is 15 residues long. Here the CDR3 reads CASSEIQGATGELFF. The DNA for the CDR3 is TGTGCCAGCAGTGAAATACAGGGGGCTACCGGGGAGCTGTTTTTT.

The chain carries TRBV5-8 and TRBJ2-5, with 7 bases fitting TRBD1. The trim removed 2 bases at V and 5 bases at J, leaving 3 bases unmatched. CDR3 size: 13 residues. Per germline, CDR1 SGHTS and CDR2 YDEGEE. CDR3 DNA sequence: TGTGCCAGCAGCTTAACAGGGGTGGAGACCCAGTACTTC. Translated, it gives CASSLTGVETQYF.

This chain uses TRBV18 with TRBJ2-3; unclear D gene. V lost 1 base and J lost 3, with 5 bases in between. This CDR3 has 13 amino acids. CDR1 and CDR2 (germline): KGHSH, LQKENI. The CDR3 DNA sequence: TGTGCCAGCTCACCACGCGGTACAGATACGCAGTATTTT. It specifies CASSPRGTDTQYF.

This clone was seen a single time. The CDR3 protein is CASSSGSRDRTEQYF. The DNA for the CDR3 is TGTGCCAGCAGCTCAGGCAGTAGGGACAGGACCGAGCAGTACTTC. The chain recombines TRBV7-2 with TRBJ2-7, with 8 bases fitting TRBD1. Germline V lookup: CDR1 SGHTA, CDR2 FQGNSA. The ends lost 4 bases at V and 6 bases at J; junction bases unmatched: 11. CDR3 size: 15 residues.

The chain uses TRBV27 and TRBJ2-1; D might be TRBD2 (5 bases). CDR3 length: 15 amino acids. The germline V and J ends were trimmed by 3 bases and 7 bases, with 16 bases remaining between them. Germline V gene sequence: CDR1 MNHEY, CDR2 SMNVEV (reference sequence). DNA of the CDR3: TGTGCCAGCAGTTTTCCCTTCGACACGGGGAATGAGCAGTTCTTC. This encodes CASSFPFDTGNEQFF.

J is TRBJ1-1 and V is TRBV6-5; D is unresolved. CDR1 is MNHEY and CDR2 is SVGAGI in the germline V gene. V lost 5 bases and J 7 bases, leaving 11 bases between the germline ends. The CDR3 extends over 12 amino acids. In DNA form, the CDR3 reads TGTGCCAGCAGTACAGACACACGTGAAGCTTTCTTT. Amino acid sequence: CASSTDTREAFF.

V gene TRBV6-5 combines with J gene TRBJ2-3; 7 bases match TRBD1. Germline V gene lookup returns CDR1 MNHEY and CDR2 SVGAGI. The CDR3 length is 13 residues. Trimming took 6 bases from V and 1 from J; bases not matched to a gene: 1. The CDR3 loop reads CASRGTGTDTQYF. The CDR3 DNA reads as TGTGCCAGCAGGGGGACAGGCACAGATACGCAGTATTTT.

The V call is TRBV7-9, the J call TRBJ1-2; weak D call: TRBD1 (5 bases). The CDR3 loop spans 11 amino acids. The V gene lost 5 bases and the J gene lost 10 bases, with 11 bases spanning the gap. Germline V lookup: CDR1 SEHNR, CDR2 FQNEAQ (reference sequence). The CDR3 nucleotides are TGTGCCAGCAGCCTCGACAGCTCCTACACCTTC. Its translation is CASSLDSSYTF.